This T cell receptor (beta chain) was captured in a study of T-cell memory formation after mild COVID-19. Study context: TCR clusters were mostly confined to one donor each. Study-wide results and limits: Among clones contracting day 15 to 85, CD4/CD8 was balanced, whereas later expanders leaned CD4+. In second-wave clones peaking day 37, SARS-CoV-2 specificity remained unconfirmed.

The germline V and J ends were trimmed by 4 bases and 0 bases, with 13 bases remaining between them. The CDR3 covers 16 residues. From germline, CDR1 is LGHNA and CDR2 YNFKEQ. Constant-segment primers were used for 5'RACE, and the resulting TCR alpha and TCR beta cDNA libraries carried sample barcodes and UMIs. TCRdb passed the 5' RACE reads through MiXCR, listing each CDR3 protein once. Of fewer than 650,000 distinct CDR3 sequences in the sample, about 22% were seen once. In regard to this clonotype: The antigen is unknown.

The chain recombines TRBV4-2 with TRBJ2-1; a weak D match, TRBD1 (6 bases). This TCR came from an adult woman who had mild COVID-19 (a few samples of this study predate the infection). Cell type and time point are not known. The sequencing input was PBMCs or a T cell subset sorted from them (not recorded which). CDR3 in DNA: TGTGCCAGCAGCCCTGAGACAGGTAGCTCCTACAATGAGCAGTTCTTC. It encodes CASSPETGSSYNEQFF.